The source of this TCR beta chain is a study of blood T cells in healthy people across ages. Every sample gave at least 5 micrograms of total RNA when it was extracted. J gave up 6 bases and V 1 base, and 7 bases lay outside the gene matches. From germline, CDR1 is SNHLY and CDR2 FYNNEI. The CDR3 covers 15 residues. General observations from the study: Diversity estimates drawn from one million T cells were deemed underestimates.

In regard to this clonotype: Its target is unknown.

Through a sample-barcoded 5' primer and a J-beta primer mix, a second PCR was run for roughly 6 to 11 cycles. TCRdb recomputed calls from the 5' RACE reads with MiXCR, one row per CDR3 protein. The sample includes some 1.5 million distinct CDR3 sequences, roughly 30% of them seen just once. This sequence joins TRBV2 and TRBJ1-2, with 8 bases identical to TRBD1. Sequences were obtained from blood. This TCR was sampled from a young woman in good health. CDR3 sequence reads: CASSEGQGARDGYTF. In DNA form, the CDR3 reads TGTGCCAGCAGTGAAGGGCAGGGGGCTCGAGATGGCTACACCTTC. Variable domain in full (rest from reference TRBV2 and TRBJ1-2): EPEVTQTPSHQVTQMGQEVILRCVPISNHLYFYWYRQILGQKVEFLVSFYNNEISEKSEIFDDQFSVERPDGSNFTLKIRSTKLEDSAMYFCASSEGQGARDGYTFGSGTRLTVV.